This TCR beta chain was identified during a study of blood T cell repertoires in COVID-19. Study at large: Samples of COVID-19 (acute and convalescent) were obtained from the United States, Italy and Spain. T cells, B-cell-depleted T cells, or PBMCs supplied cDNA or gDNA.

Per the authors' pipeline: Estimated nucleated cell counts came from reference gene primer amplification. Here immunoSEQ multiplex PCR was the method, and the copy in TCRdb shows in-frame clones only, minus some. Clone size and V and J calls were adopted from that table, with D and trimming inferred from the DNA. The profile shows 150,000 or so clones, 70% to 90% of them singletons. Germline V gene lookup returns CDR1 SGHRS and CDR2 YFSETQ. The CDR3 contains 17 residues. V shed 1 base and J 4 bases; nucleotides not matched to a gene: 11. The receptor was derived from a human donor in a cohort sampled during active COVID-19. The chain uses TRBV5-1 and TRBJ1-3, with 7 bases aligning to TRBD1. Sequencing was carried out using peripheral blood. CDR3 region: CASSLSVIQGEGNTIYF. The CDR3, as DNA: TGCGCCAGCAGCTTGTCCGTGATCCAGGGGGAAGGAAACACCATATATTTT.